Here is one TCR beta chain with its context. Ten or more counts support this clone. Its antigen is still unknown. Base qualities are not recorded, but no much larger clone differs from it by a single base. These data come from a study of shared clonotypes between healthy human individuals (TCRdb year 2020). With regard to the full study: The cohort included a few men and a couple of women between 18 and 49 years of age. To estimate repertoire size and how much clonotypes are shared between individuals, the study performed deep sequencing of blood TCR repertoires from a few healthy adults. For each donor, CD4 naive and CD4 memory were each given three plates, CD8 naive was given two plates, and CD8 memory was given one plate. To increase sequencing depth and limit assay-specific biases, different laboratories used diverse techniques to prepare libraries and sequence TCR repertoires. Leukapheresis yielded between about 0.85 and 10 billion PBMCs per donor. The full study reports these points: Incomplete sequencing was indicated by rarefaction of sorted-subset datasets, despite the large sequencing depth. Pairwise subsampling led to the expectation that sequencing depth would affect the degree of clonotype sharing among donors. Larger estimated clonotype richness was generally found for naive subsets than for memory subsets. Sharing across a handful of donors was observed for roughly 5.4% of naive CD4, about 3.2% of naive CD8, 2% to 2.5% of memory CD4, and around 0.4% of memory CD8 clonotypes. Sampling was restricted to blood, and TCR repertoires in tissue are likely to differ from TCR repertoires in blood. The genetic and exposure-history diversity represented was limited by the small number of donors. Higher generation probabilities were observed for clonotypes shared by all four sorted-subset donors than for non-shared clonotypes.

The donors were healthy, HIV-negative adults who had no recently reported acute infections or vaccinations. Every donor was a Caucasian adult living in Nashville, Tennessee, USA. CD4+ T cells were enriched by magnetic negative selection, after which naive cells were positively selected on CD45RA and the negative fraction was taken as the memory subset. Blood was obtained by leukapheresis, after which PBMCs were separated by Ficoll-Histopaque density gradient centrifugation and cryopreserved in liquid nitrogen vapor phase. Analytical flow cytometry was used to check the purity and quantity of every magnetically sorted T cell population. Genomic DNA was isolated from every sorted fraction and measured by UV absorbance on a Nanodrop 2000c. Reading from cysteine to phenylalanine, the CDR3 counts 15 amino acids. The sequence is cut down to CDR3 DNA, 45 bases in frame from base 1. For CDR1 and CDR2, the germline V gene lists SQVTM and ANQGSEA.

Using the deep immunoSEQ assay, multiplex PCR amplified TCR CDR3 regions from genomic DNA. Genomic DNA extracted from each cell subset was distributed evenly over all wells of several immunoSEQ 96-well plates, and each plate served as one replicate. For sorted subsets, about 200 ng genomic DNA, equal to 25,000 to 35,000 T cell genomes, was loaded into each replicate PCR. The purified libraries were quantified using a Qubit 3.0 fluorometer, sized with a Bioanalyzer 2100, and then quantified again using the KAPA Library Quantification kit. Each immunoSEQ 96-well plate was sequenced on its own single-read 150-cycle Illumina NextSeq 550 flow cell. The study's own analysis went as follows. The immunoSEQ output contained only junctional sequences without quality scores, so filtering could not match that applied to full-length reads. Sequences were annotated with PyIR, a Python wrapper for IgBLAST v1.9, and V/J genes and CDR3 were assigned using IMGT germline references. Reads with weak V/J assignments (E-value above 1e-6), missing CDR3, stop codons, out-of-frame junctions, or ambiguous translated residues were removed. V3J clonotypes were defined by identical inferred V gene, J gene, and CDR3 amino acid sequence. Percentage overlap between repertoires was computed as shared unique clonotypes divided by the size of the smaller repertoire. Repertoire richness was assessed with RTK rarefaction, the Chao1 estimator, and Recon v2.1 estimates of unobserved clonotypes. For all TCRbeta clonotypes obtained by the gDNA method from several donors, generation probabilities were computed with OLGA. This immuneACCESS table, as held by TCRdb, lists in-frame sequences with V and J called but not all clones. Of the missing ones, under half trace to an unresolved V gene in checked studies; the others have no known cause. The V and J calls and clone size are taken from that table; D and trimming were inferred from the DNA. The table for this sample lists about a million clones; under 80% of them were counted only once. In total, the top ten clones hold 1.4% to 1.5% of the sample.

This clonotype was sampled from a man younger than 30 in good health. The source material was memory CD4+ T cells sorted from blood. The cell subset or site label of this sample denotes: CD45RA-negative fraction. Recombination linked TRBV29-1 to TRBJ1-2, with a weak D call of TRBD1 (6 bases match). Read as DNA, the sequence is TGCAGAGCGTTCGAACCCGGACAGATCGACTATGGCTACACCTTC. This yields the protein CRAFEPGQIDYGYTF.